The clone carrying this T cell receptor beta chain was detected ten times or more. These data are taken from a study of T cells in Graves' hyperthyroidism and ophthalmopathy. The TCR beta CDR3 regions underwent amplification using RNA transcripts as the source. During a first-round RT-PCR of the TCR CDR3, the HTBI primer set was used. Using its own MiXCR run on the multiplex PCR reads, TCRdb lists one record per CDR3 protein. The sample shows 600,000 to 850,000 distinct CDR3 sequences, 18% of them seen only once. Each patient was aged 18 to 65 and had newly diagnosed hyperthyroidism of under 2 months' duration. Every diagnosis used clinical symptoms, serum thyroxine and TRAb, thyroid ultrasound and orbital computed tomography. The CDR3 has 13 amino acids. CDR1 is SEHNR, CDR2 FQNEAQ, per germline (reference sequence). Between the trimmed V and J ends, which lost 5 bases and 9 bases, there was a span of 14 bases.

The specimen was blood. The rearrangement uses TRBV7-9 and TRBJ2-1, with D unclear. The receptor's source is a woman in her 50s with Graves' hyperthyroidism that later progressed to Graves' ophthalmopathy. Here the CDR3 reads CASSRSRFSEQFF. Here the CDR3 DNA reads TGTGCCAGCAGCCGTTCGAGGTTCAGTGAGCAGTTCTTC.